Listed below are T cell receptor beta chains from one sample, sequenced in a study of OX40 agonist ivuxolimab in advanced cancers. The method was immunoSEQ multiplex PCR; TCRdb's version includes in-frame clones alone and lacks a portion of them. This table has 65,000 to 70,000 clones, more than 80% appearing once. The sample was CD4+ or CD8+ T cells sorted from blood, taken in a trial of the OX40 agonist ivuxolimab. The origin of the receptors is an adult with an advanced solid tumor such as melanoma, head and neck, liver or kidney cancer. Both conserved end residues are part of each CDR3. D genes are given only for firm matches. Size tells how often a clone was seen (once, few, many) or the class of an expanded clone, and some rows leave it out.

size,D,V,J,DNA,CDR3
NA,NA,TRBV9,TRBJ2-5,TGTGCCAGCAGCCCGGACGGACGGGTCGGGGAGACCCAGTACTTC,CASSPDGRVGETQYF
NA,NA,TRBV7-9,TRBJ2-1,TGTGCCAGCAGCTTAGCGCTGGGCAATGAGCAGTTCTTC,CASSLALGNEQFF
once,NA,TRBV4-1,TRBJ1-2,TGCGCCAGCAGCCAAGGGGTACAGCGAATTTTCTATGGCTACACCTTC,CASSQGVQRIFYGYTF
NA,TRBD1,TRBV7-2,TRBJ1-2,TGTGCCAGCAGCTTAGAGGCAGGGGGGGTAGGCTACACCTTC,CASSLEAGGVGYTF
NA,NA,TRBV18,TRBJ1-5,TGTGCCAGTAGTCCCTCTAGCAATCAGCCCCAGCATTTT,CASSPSSNQPQHF
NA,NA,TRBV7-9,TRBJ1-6,TGTGCCAGCAGCTTAGAAGGGGGTTCGGATTCACCCCTCCACTTT,CASSLEGGSDSPLHF
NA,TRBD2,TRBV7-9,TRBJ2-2,TGTGCCAGCGTTCCGGGAGAAACTAGCGGGAGGACCGGGGAGCTGTTTTTT,CASVPGETSGRTGELFF
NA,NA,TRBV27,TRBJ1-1,TGTGCCAGCTCCCTTCGTGGCACTGAAGCTTTCTTT,CASSLRGTEAFF
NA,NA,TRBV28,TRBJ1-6,TGTGCCAGCAGTTATTCCCCGTTTTATAGGGGAGATTCACCCCTCCACTTT,CASSYSPFYRGDSPLHF
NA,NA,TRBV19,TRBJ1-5,TGTGCCAGTACGACAGGCAGTTCTCAGCCCCAGCATTTT,CASTTGSSQPQHF
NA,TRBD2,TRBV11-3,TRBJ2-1,TGTGCCAGCAGCTTGCTAGGGGCGGGGGGAGCCAATGAGCAGTTCTTC,CASSLLGAGGANEQFF
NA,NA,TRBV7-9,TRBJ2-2,TGTGCCAGCAGGCAACTAGCCGGGGAGCTGTTTTTT,CASRQLAGELFF
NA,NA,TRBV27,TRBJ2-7,TGTGCCAGCCGCACTGAGGTAGCCACCTACGAGCAGTACTTC,CASRTEVATYEQYF
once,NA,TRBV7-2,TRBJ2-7,TGTGCCAGCAGCTTATTACCCCAACAGCCCCCCGCCTACGAGCAGTACTTC,CASSLLPQQPPAYEQYF
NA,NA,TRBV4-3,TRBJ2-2,TGCGCCAGCAGCCATTCCGAAGAGACCGGGGAGCTGTTTTTT,CASSHSEETGELFF
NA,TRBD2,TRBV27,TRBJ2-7,TGTGCCAGCAGTCCTCGCCTAGCGGGGTACGAGCAGTACTTC,CASSPRLAGYEQYF
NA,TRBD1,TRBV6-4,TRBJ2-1,TGTGCCAGCAGTGTAGAGACAGGGCTATACAATGAGCAGTTCTTC,CASSVETGLYNEQFF
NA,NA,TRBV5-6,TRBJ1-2,TGTGCCAGCAGTTGGGGGACCTTGGACAACTATGGCTACACCTTC,CASSWGTLDNYGYTF
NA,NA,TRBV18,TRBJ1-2,TGTGCCAGCTCACCGGAACAGAACTATGGCTACACCTTC,CASSPEQNYGYTF
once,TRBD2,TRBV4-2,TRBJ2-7,TGTGCCAGCAGCCACCCCCGCCGACTAGCGGGATACGAGCAGTACTTC,CASSHPRRLAGYEQYF
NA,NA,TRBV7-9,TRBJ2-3,TGTGCCAGCGGAGGGACCACAGATACGCAGTATTTT,CASGGTTDTQYF
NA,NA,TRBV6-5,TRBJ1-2,TGTGCCAGCAGTTACTCGAACGGGAATGGCTACACCTTC,CASSYSNGNGYTF
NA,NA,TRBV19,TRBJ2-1,TGTGCCAGTTGTACTCTAGGTGGGGCCAACAATGAGCAGTTCTTC,CASCTLGGANNEQFF
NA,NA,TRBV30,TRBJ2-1,TGTGCCTGGAGTGTACTAGGCCCGCGCTACAATGAGCAGTTCTTC,CAWSVLGPRYNEQFF
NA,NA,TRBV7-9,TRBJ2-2,TGTGCCAGCAGCTCCTTTGGGGGTACCGGGGAGCTGTTTTTT,CASSSFGGTGELFF
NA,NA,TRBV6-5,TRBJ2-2,TGTGCCAGCAGTTACAACCCGACCACCGGGGAGCTGTTTTTT,CASSYNPTTGELFF
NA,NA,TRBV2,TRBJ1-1,TGTGCCAGCAGTGAAGCGCCAGAGAGAAACACTGAAGCTTTCTTT,CASSEAPERNTEAFF
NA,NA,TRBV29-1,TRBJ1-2,TGCAGCGTTGATTTCGGTTGGGGACCCCCCCTTGAAGTGAACTATGGCTACACCTTC,CSVDFGWGPPLEVNYGYTF
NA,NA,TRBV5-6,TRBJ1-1,TGTGCCAGCAGCTTGGTTCGTAACACTGAAGCTTTCTTT,CASSLVRNTEAFF
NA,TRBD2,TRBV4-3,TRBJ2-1,TGCGCCAGCAGCCATCCCCTAGCGGGGGGCGTGGAGCAGTTCTTC,CASSHPLAGGVEQFF
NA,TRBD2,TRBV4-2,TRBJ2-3,TGTGCCAGCAGTACCGGGACTAGCGGGAGAGTGGGCACAGATACGCAGTATTTT,CASSTGTSGRVGTDTQYF
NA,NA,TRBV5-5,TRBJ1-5,TGTGCCAGCAGACCTGACTGGGCAGACCTTAGCAATCAGCCCCAGCATTTT,CASRPDWADLSNQPQHF